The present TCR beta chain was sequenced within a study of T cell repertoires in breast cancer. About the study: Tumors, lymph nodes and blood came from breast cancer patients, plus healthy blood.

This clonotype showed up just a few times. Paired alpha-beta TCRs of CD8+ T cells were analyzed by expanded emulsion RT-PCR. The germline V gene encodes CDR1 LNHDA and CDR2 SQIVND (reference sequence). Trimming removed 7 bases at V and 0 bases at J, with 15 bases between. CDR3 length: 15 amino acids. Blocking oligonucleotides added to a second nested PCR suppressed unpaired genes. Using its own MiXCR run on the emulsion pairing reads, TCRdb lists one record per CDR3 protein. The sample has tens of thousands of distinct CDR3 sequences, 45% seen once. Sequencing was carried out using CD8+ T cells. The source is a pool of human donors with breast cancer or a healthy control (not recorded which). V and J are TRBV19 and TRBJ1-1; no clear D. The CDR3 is CASNPGVTLNTEAFF. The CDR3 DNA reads TGTGCCAGTAATCCCGGAGTGACACTGAACACTGAAGCTTTCTTT.